This is a list of T cell receptor beta chains from one sample in a study of OX40 agonist ivuxolimab in advanced cancers. TCRdb's table, derived via immunoSEQ multiplex PCR, lists solely in-frame clones and lacks some. This table holds some 80,000 clones, around 91% found once. The material was CD4+ or CD8+ T cells sorted from blood, obtained in a trial of the OX40 agonist ivuxolimab. These TCRs come from an adult with an advanced solid tumor such as melanoma, head and neck, liver or kidney cancer. Both conserved end residues are part of each CDR3. The order of the fields is J gene, V gene, CDR3 protein.

>TRBJ2-7|TRBV6-1
CASSEYGYEQYF
>TRBJ2-1|TRBV4-1
CASSQTGTINNEQFF
>TRBJ1-1|TRBV5-1
CASSLGQATEAFF
>TRBJ2-1|TRBV10-3
CAISESTQGAVHEQFF
>TRBJ2-7|TRBV5-1
CASSPTTGTGGYEQHF
>TRBJ2-1|TRBV29-1
CSVEDRSGGSYNEQFF
>TRBJ1-1|TRBV6-1
CASSIQGWATEAFF
>TRBJ2-5|TRBV7-9
CASSLKDTGQYF
>TRBJ1-5|TRBV15
CATSRDNQPQHF
>TRBJ1-5|TRBV7-2
CASSISGTGKQPQHF
>TRBJ1-5|TRBV7-2
CASSLQGFQPQHF
>TRBJ1-6|TRBV6-5
CASGIRGNSPLHF
>TRBJ1-2|TRBV27
CASFNPIGQPTGGYTF
>TRBJ1-1|TRBV5-1
CASSPNNGRSTEAFF
>TRBJ2-5|TRBV2
CASTTEGGKTQYF
>TRBJ2-1|TRBV6-1
CASRGIMGQSNEQFF
>TRBJ2-7|TRBV29-1
CSVARVLGLAETYEQYF
>TRBJ1-5|TRBV5-6
CASSLAYNQPQHF
>TRBJ2-7|TRBV5-1
CASSLVIGTSGRAGEQYF
>TRBJ2-5|TRBV15
CATSREASETQYF
>TRBJ2-3|TRBV4-1
CASSTGGFADTQYF
>TRBJ1-5|TRBV5-4
CASSYGAGQPQHF
>TRBJ1-5|TRBV7-6
CASSLDGTQPQHF
>TRBJ2-7|TRBV2
CANRGVSYEQYF
>TRBJ2-2|TRBV5-5
CASSPTHENTGELFF
>TRBJ2-7|TRBV7-9
CASSFLAGEQYF
>TRBJ1-2|TRBV4-1
CASSQGDAISYTF
>TRBJ2-3|TRBV5-1
CASSLETGGRPGYF
>TRBJ1-5|TRBV6-6
CASSYQGGQPQHF
>TRBJ1-2|TRBV5-1
CASSLSQGQGYTF
>TRBJ2-5|TRBV11-2
CASSSGQGAGSQETQYF
>TRBJ1-1|TRBV7-9
CASSLRGARLEAFF
>TRBJ1-1|TRBV5-1
CASSSGQGGTEAFF
>TRBJ1-1|TRBV28
CASSLKALTEAFF
>TRBJ2-7|TRBV5-6
CASSFPGTGHEQYF
>TRBJ2-1|TRBV27
CASSLYASSYNEQFF
>TRBJ2-1|TRBV5-1
CASSLSGTSGRPEQFF
>TRBJ2-1|TRBV11-1
CASRSYGSSYNEQFF
>TRBJ2-1|TRBV28
CASSSLGTSPRDEQFF
>TRBJ2-7|TRBV18
CASSPSDRSYEQYF
>TRBJ2-3|TRBV19
CASRKTPGTQYF